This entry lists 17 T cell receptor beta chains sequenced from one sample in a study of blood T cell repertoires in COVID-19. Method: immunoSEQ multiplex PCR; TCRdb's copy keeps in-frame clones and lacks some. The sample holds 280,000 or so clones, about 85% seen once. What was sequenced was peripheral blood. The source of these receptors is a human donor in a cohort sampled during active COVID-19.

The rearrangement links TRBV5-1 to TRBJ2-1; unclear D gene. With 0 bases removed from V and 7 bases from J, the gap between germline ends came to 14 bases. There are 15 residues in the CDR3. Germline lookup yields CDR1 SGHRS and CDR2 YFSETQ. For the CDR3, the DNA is TGCGCCAGCAGCTTGGGCCTACTATACAATAATGAGCAGTTCTTC. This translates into CASSLGLLYNNEQFF.

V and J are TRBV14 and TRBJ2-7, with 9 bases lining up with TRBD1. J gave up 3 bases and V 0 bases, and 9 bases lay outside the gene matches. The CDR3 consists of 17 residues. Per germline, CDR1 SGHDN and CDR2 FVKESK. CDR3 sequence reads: CASSQDKARGQGYEQYF. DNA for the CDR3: TGTGCCAGCAGCCAAGATAAGGCAAGGGGACAGGGCTACGAGCAGTACTTC.

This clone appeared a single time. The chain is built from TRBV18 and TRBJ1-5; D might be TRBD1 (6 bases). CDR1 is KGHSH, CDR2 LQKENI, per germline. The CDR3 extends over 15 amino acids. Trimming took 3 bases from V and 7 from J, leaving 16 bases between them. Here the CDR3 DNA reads TGTGCCAGCTCACCGGACGCAACCCAGGGGCAGCCCCAGCATTTT. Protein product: CASSPDATQGQPQHF.

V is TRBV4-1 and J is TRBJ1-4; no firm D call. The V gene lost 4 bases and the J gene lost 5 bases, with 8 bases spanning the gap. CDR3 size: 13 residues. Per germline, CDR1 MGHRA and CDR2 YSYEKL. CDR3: CASSRLINEKLFF. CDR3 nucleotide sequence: TGCGCCAGCAGCCGACTTATAAATGAAAAACTGTTTTTT.

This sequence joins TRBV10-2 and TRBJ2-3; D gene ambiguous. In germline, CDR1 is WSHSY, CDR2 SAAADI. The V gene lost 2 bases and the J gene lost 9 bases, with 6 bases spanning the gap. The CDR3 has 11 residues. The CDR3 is CASSEVVTQYF. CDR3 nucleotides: TGCGCCAGCAGTGAGGTCGTGACGCAGTATTTT.

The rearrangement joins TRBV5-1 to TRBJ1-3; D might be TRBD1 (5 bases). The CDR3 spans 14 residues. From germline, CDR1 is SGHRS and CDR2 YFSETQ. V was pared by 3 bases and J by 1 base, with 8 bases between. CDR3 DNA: TGCGCCAGCAGCTCTAGGGGATCTGGAAACACCATATATTTT. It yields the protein CASSSRGSGNTIYF.

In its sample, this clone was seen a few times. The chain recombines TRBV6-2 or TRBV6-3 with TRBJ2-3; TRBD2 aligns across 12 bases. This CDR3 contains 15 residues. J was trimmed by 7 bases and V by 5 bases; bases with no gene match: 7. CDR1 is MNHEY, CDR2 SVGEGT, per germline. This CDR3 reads CASSTTSGSVNTQYF. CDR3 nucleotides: TGTGCCAGCAGTACGACTAGCGGGAGTGTAAATACGCAGTATTTT.

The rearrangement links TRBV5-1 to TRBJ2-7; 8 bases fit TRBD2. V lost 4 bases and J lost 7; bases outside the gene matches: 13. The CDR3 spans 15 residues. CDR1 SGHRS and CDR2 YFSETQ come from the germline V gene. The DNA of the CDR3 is TGCGCCAGCAGCCCACCGGGACTAGGGGTGGGAGAGCAGTACTTC. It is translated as CASSPPGLGVGEQYF.

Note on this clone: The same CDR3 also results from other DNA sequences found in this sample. DNA for the CDR3: TGTGCCAGCAGTTTAGGTGGGAGCTCCTACAATGAGCAGTTCTTC. Protein product: CASSLGGSSYNEQFF. The chain has TRBV28 and TRBJ2-1; D is perhaps TRBD2 (5 bases). The CDR3 sequence is 15 residues long. V was clipped by 2 bases and J by 0 bases, with 8 bases between them. Germline V CDR1 and CDR2: MDHEN, SYDVKM.

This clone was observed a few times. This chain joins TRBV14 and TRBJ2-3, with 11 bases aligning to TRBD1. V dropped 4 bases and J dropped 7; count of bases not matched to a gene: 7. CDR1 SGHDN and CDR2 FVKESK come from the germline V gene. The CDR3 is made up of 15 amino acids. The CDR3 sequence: CASSLPGTGGNTQYF. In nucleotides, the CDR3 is TGTGCCAGCAGCCTTCCTGGGACAGGGGGAAATACGCAGTATTTT.

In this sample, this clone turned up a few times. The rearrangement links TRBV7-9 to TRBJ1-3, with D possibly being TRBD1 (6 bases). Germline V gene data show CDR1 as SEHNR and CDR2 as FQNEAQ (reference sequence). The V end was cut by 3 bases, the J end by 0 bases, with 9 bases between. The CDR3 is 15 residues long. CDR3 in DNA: TGTGCCAGCAGCTTGGGACACGGCTCTGGAAACACCATATATTTT. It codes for CASSLGHGSGNTIYF.

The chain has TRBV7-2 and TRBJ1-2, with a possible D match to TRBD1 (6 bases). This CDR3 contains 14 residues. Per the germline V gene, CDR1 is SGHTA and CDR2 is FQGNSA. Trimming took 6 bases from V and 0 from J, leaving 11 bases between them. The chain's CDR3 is CASRTGLPNYGYTF. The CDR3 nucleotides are TGTGCCAGCAGAACAGGGCTTCCTAACTATGGCTACACCTTC.

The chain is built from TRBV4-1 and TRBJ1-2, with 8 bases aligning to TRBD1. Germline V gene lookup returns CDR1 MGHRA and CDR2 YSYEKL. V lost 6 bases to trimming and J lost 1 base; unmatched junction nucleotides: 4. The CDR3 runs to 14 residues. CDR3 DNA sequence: TGCGCCAGCAGTCCAGGGGGCAATAACTATGGCTACACCTTC. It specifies CASSPGGNNYGYTF.

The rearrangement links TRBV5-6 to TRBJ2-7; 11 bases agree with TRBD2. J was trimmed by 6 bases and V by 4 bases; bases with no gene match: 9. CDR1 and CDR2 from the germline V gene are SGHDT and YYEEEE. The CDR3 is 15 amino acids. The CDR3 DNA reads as TGTGCCAGCAGCCTACTAGCGGGAGAGTCTTCCGAGCAGTACTTC. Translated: CASSLLAGESSEQYF.

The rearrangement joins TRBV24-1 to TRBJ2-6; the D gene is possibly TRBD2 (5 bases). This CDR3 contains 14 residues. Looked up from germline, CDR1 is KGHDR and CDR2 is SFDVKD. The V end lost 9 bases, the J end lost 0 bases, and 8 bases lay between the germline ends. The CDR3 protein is CATSDSSGANVLTF. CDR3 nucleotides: TGTGCCACCTCGGACTCCTCTGGGGCCAACGTCCTGACTTTC.

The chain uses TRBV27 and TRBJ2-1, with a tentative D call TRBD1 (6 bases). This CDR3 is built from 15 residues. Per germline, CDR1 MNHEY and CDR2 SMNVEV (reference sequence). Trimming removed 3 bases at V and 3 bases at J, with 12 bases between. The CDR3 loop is CASSFIGGDYNEQFF. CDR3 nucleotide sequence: TGTGCCAGCAGTTTCATTGGGGGCGACTACAATGAGCAGTTCTTC.

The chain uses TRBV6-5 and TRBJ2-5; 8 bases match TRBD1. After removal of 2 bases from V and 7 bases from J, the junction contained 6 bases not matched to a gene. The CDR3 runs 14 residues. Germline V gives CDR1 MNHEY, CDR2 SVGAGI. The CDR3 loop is CASSYGTGVGTQYF. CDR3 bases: TGTGCCAGCAGTTACGGGACAGGAGTAGGGACCCAGTACTTC.